This T cell receptor (beta chain) stems from a study of T cells after yellow fever vaccination. Across the whole study: Fractions low in cell number were prepared with SMART-Seq v4 Ultra Low Input.

Note on this clonotype: Its target is unknown.

From germline, CDR1 is DFQATT and CDR2 SNEGSKA (reference sequence). Trimming removed 1 base from V and 1 base from J, with 8 bases in between. This CDR3 has 14 residues. Conversion of TCR transcripts into cDNA relied on 5'RACE template switching, which added a universal primer site and UMIs. TCRdb ran MiXCR on the 5' RACE reads and lists one entry per CDR3 protein. The sample holds some 350,000 distinct CDR3 sequences, 6.2% seen once. General study findings and limits: Most clones from primary vaccination were detected again post-booster (roughly 95% CD4, around 88% CD8). Overall, a small share of clonotypes was seen in both CD4 and CD8 compartments.

The specimen comprised PBMCs, sampled 5 days after the yellow fever booster vaccination. The gene calls are TRBV20-1 and TRBJ2-1; D is perhaps TRBD2 (5 bases). This TCR was recovered from a man aged 30-40 years who received the YFV17D yellow fever vaccine. The CDR3 DNA reads as TGCAGTGCTAGAGCCGGACTTTCCTACAATGAGCAGTTCTTC. Translated, it gives CSARAGLSYNEQFF.